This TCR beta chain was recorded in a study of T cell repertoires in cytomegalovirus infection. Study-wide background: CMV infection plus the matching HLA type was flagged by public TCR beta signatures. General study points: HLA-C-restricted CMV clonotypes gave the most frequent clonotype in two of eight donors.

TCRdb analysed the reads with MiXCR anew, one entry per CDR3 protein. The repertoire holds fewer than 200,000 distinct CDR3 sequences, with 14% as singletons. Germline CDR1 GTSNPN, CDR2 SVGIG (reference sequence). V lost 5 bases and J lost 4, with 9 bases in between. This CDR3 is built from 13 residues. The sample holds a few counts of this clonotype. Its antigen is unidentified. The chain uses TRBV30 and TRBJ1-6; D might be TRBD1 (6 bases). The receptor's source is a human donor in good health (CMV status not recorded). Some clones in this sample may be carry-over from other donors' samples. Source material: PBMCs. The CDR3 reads CAWVGQYNSPLHF. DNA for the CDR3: TGTGCCTGGGTGGGACAATATAATTCACCCCTCCACTTT.